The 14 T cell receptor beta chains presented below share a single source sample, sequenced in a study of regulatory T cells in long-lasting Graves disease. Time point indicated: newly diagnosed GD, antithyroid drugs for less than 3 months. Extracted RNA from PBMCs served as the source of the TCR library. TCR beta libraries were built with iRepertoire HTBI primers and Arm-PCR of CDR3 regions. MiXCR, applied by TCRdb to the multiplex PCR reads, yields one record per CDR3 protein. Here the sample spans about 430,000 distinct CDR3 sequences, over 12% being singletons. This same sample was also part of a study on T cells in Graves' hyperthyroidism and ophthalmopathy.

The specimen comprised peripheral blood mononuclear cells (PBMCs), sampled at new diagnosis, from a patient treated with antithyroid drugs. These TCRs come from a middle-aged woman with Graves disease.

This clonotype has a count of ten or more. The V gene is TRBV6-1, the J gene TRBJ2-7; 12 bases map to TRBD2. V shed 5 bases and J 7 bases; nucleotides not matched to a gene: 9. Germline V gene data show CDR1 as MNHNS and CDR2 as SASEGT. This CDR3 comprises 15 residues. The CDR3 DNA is TGTGCCAGCAGTAGGATTGAGACTAGCGGGAGTGAGCAGTACTTC. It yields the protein CASSRIETSGSEQYF.

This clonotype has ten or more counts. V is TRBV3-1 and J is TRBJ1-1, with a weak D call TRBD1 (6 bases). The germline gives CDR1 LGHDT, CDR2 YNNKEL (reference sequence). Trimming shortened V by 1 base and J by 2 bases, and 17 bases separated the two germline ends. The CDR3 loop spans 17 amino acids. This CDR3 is CASSQAAARGGNTEAFF. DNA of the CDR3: TGTGCCAGCAGCCAAGCGGCGGCGCGAGGGGGAAACACTGAAGCTTTCTTT.

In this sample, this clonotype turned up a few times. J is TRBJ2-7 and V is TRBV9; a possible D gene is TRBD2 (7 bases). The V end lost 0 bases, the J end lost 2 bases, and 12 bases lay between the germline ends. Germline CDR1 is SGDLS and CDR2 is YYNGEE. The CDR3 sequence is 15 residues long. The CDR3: CASSVGGGAAYEQYF. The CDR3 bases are TGTGCCAGCAGCGTAGGGGGGGGGGCGGCCTACGAGCAGTACTTC. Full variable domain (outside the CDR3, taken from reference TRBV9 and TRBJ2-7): DSGVTQTPKHLITATGQRVTLRCSPRSGDLSVYWYQQSLDQGLQFLIQYYNGEERAKGNILERFSAQQFPDLHSELNLSSLELGDSALYFCASSVGGGAAYEQYFGPGTRLTVT.

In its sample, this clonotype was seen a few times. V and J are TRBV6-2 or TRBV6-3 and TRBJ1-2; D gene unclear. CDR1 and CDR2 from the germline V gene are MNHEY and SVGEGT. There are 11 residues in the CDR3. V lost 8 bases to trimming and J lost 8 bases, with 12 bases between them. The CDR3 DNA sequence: TGTGCCAGCGGCCTAGGGCCCGGCTACACCTTC. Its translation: CASGLGPGYTF.

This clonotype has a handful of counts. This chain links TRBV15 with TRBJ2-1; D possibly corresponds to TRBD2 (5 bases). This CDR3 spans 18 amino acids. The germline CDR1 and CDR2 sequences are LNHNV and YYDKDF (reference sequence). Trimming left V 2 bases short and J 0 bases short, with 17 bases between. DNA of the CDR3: TGTGCCACCAGCAGATACTCTCTTTACGGGAACTCCTACAATGAGCAGTTCTTC. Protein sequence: CATSRYSLYGNSYNEQFF.

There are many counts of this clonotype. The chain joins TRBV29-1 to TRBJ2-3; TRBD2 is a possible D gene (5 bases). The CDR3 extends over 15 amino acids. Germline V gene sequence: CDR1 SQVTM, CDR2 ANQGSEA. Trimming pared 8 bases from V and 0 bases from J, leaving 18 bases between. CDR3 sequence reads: CSTDSASSSTDTQYF. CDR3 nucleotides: TGCAGCACCGATTCGGCTAGCAGTAGCACAGATACGCAGTATTTT.

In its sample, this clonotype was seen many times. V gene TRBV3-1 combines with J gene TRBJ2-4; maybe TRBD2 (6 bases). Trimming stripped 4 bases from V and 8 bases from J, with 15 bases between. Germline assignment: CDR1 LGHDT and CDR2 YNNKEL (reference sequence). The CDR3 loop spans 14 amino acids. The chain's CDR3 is CASSPLEGKDIQYF. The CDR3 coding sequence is TGTGCCAGCAGCCCCTTGGAGGGGAAAGACATTCAGTACTTC. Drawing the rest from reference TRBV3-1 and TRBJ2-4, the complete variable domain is DTAVSQTPKYLVTQMGNDKSIKCEQNLGHDTMYWYKQDSKKFLKIMFSYNNKELIINETVPNRFSPKSPDKAHLNLHINSLELGDSAVYFCASSPLEGKDIQYFGAGTRLSVL.

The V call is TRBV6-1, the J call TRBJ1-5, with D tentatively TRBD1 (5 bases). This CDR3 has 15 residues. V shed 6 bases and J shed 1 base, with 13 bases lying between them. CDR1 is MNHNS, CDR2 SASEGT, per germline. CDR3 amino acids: CASRSRVASNQPQHF. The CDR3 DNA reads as TGTGCCAGCAGAAGCAGGGTTGCGAGCAATCAGCCCCAGCATTTT.

CDR3 region: CASRNPGLAEETQYF. The CDR3 DNA follows: TGTGCCAGCAGAAATCCGGGACTAGCTGAAGAGACCCAGTACTTC. The gene calls are TRBV6-1 and TRBJ2-5, with 9 nucleotides matching TRBD2. V dropped 6 bases and J dropped 3; count of bases not matched to a gene: 8. Germline-derived CDR1 and CDR2 are MNHNS and SASEGT. This CDR3 comprises 15 residues.

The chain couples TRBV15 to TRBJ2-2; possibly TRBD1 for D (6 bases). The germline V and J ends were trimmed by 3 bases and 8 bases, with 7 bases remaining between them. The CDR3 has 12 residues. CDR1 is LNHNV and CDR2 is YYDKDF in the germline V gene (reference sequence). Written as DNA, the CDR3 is TGTGCCACCAGCAGGGGGGCAGGGGAGCTGTTTTTT. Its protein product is CATSRGAGELFF.

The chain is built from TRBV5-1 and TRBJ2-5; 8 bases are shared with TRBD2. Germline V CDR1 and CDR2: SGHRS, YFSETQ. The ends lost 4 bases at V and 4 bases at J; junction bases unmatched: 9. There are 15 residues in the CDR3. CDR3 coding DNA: TGCGCCAGCAGCCCGCGGAGCGGGAGCCGAGAGACCCAGTACTTC. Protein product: CASSPRSGSRETQYF.

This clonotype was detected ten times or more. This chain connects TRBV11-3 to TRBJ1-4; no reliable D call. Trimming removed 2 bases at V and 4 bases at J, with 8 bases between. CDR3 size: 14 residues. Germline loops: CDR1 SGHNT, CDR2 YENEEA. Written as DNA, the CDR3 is TGTGCCAGCAGCTTAAGGCGGTATAATGAAAAACTGTTTTTT. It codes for CASSLRRYNEKLFF.

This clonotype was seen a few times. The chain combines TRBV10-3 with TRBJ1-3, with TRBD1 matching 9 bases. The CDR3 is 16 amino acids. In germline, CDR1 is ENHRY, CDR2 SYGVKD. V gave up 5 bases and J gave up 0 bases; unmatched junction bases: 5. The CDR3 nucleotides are TGTGCCATCAGTACCGGGACAGGGAGCTCTGGAAACACCATATATTTT. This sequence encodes CAISTGTGSSGNTIYF.

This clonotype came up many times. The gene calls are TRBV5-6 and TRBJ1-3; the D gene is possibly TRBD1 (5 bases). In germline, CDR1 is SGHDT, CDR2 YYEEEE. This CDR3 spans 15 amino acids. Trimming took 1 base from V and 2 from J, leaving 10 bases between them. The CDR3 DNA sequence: TGTGCCAGCAGCTTGTCAGGGACGGCTGGAAACACCATATATTTT. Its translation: CASSLSGTAGNTIYF.